These 5 T cell receptor beta chains were all obtained from the same sample, sequenced in a study of early T cells in non-severe SARS-CoV-2 infection. TCRdb used MiXCR to reprocess the 5' RACE reads, holding one entry per CDR3 protein. The table lists some 60,000 distinct CDR3 sequences, just under 9% of them singletons, with approximately 18% in the top ten. What was sequenced was whole blood. The origin of the receptors is an adult who was a healthcare worker with PCR-confirmed SARS-CoV-2 infection or an uninfected control (not recorded which).

By proportion, this clonotype is medium-sized. CDR3 DNA: TGTGCCAGCAGTCAGCAGGGGAAGACCCAGTACTTC. Its translation: CASSQQGKTQYF. This chain uses TRBV6-5 with TRBJ2-5; tentative D call: TRBD1 (6 bases). From germline, CDR1 is MNHEY and CDR2 SVGAGI. The CDR3 sequence is 12 residues long. V was pared by 5 bases and J by 6 bases, with 10 bases between.

The genes are TRBV29-1 and TRBJ2-5, with no clear D. The CDR3 totals 12 residues. From germline, CDR1 is SQVTM and CDR2 ANQGSEA. The germline V and J ends were trimmed by 4 bases and 5 bases, with 11 bases remaining between them. CDR3 sequence: CSVVVGLETQYF. The CDR3 DNA sequence: TGCAGCGTTGTGGTCGGGTTGGAGACCCAGTACTTC.

This clonotype was recorded many times. The chain has TRBV28 and TRBJ2-3; D perhaps matches TRBD1 (5 bases). Trimming took off 5 bases at V and 6 bases at J, with 12 bases between the two ends. The CDR3 loop spans 13 amino acids. Germline V CDR1 and CDR2: MDHEN, SYDVKM. CDR3 bases: TGTGCCAGCAGTCTATACAGGATGGATACGCAGTATTTT. It translates to CASSLYRMDTQYF.

The table lists this clonotype with many counts. The chain recombines TRBV5-1 with TRBJ1-4; D might be TRBD1 (6 bases). The V gene's germline CDR1 is SGHRS and CDR2 YFSETQ. Trimming took off 4 bases at V and 2 bases at J, with 12 bases between the two ends. The CDR3 contains 15 residues. Here the CDR3 reads CASSPTGTTNEKLFF. CDR3 sequence (DNA): TGCGCCAGCAGCCCCACAGGGACTACTAATGAAAAACTGTTTTTT.

V usage is TRBV29-1 and J usage is TRBJ1-1; TRBD1 might be the D (6 bases). The V gene's germline CDR1 is SQVTM and CDR2 ANQGSEA. The germline V and J ends were trimmed by 5 bases and 0 bases, with 13 bases remaining between them. The CDR3 runs 14 residues. For the CDR3, the DNA is TGCAGCGTTTATCGCGGGACAATGAACACTGAAGCTTTCTTT. Its translation: CSVYRGTMNTEAFF.